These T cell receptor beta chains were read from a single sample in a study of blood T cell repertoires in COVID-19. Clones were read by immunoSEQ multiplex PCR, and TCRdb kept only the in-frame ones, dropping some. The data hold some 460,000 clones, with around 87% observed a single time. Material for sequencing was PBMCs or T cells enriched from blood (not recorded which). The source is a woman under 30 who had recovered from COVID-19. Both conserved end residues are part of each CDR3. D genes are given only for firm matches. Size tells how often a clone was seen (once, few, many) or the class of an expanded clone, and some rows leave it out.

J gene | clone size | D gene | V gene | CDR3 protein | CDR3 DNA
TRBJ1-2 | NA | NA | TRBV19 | CASSIAGITNGYTF | TGTGCCAGTAGTATAGCAGGGATAACAAATGGCTACACCTTC
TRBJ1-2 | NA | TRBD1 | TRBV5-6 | CASSTGQGGGGYTF | TGTGCCAGCAGCACAGGACAGGGCGGAGGCGGCTACACCTTC
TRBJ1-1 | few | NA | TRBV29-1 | CSASAAEINTEAFF | TGCAGCGCCTCAGCTGCGGAGATCAACACTGAAGCTTTCTTT
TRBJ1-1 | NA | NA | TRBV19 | CASSIIPREATEAFF | TGTGCCAGTAGTATAATCCCCAGGGAGGCCACTGAAGCTTTCTTT
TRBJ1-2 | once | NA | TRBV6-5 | CASRRDTNYGYTF | TGTGCCTCAAGGAGGGATACTAACTATGGCTACACCTTC
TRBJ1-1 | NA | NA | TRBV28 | CASSFMNTEAFF | TGTGCCAGCAGTTTTATGAACACTGAAGCTTTCTTT
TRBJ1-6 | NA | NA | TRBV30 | CAWNREYSPLHF | TGTGCCTGGAACAGGGAGTATTCACCCCTCCACTTT
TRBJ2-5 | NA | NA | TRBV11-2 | CASSHSGTLVEETQYF | TGTGCCAGCAGCCACTCCGGGACTCTCGTAGAAGAGACCCAGTACTTC
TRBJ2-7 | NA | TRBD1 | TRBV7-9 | CASSPTGGSYEQYF | TGTGCCAGCAGCCCGACAGGGGGTTCCTACGAGCAGTACTTC
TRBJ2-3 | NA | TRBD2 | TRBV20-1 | CSASLAADTQYF | TGCAGTGCTAGTCTAGCGGCGGATACGCAGTATTTT
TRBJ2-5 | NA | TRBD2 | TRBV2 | CASSERGETSRETQYF | TGTGCCAGCAGTGAGCGGGGGGAGACTTCGAGGGAGACCCAGTACTTC
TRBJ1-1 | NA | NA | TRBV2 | CASVKDSSTEAFF | TGTGCCAGCGTAAAGGACAGCTCAACTGAAGCTTTCTTT
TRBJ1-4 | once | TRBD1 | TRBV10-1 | CAIRQGTNEKLFF | TGCGCCATTCGACAGGGGACTAATGAAAAACTGTTTTTT
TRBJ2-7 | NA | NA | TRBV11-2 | CASSLGRSYEQYF | TGTGCCAGCAGCTTAGGCCGGAGCTACGAGCAGTACTTC
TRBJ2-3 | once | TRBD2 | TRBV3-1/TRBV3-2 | CASSRLAGGGRDTQYF | TGTGCCAGCAGCCGCCTAGCGGGGGGGGGTCGGGATACGCAGTATTTT
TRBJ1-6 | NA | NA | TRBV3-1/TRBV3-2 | CASSQVRFRLHF | TGTGCCAGCAGCCAAGTCCGTTTCCGGCTCCACTTT
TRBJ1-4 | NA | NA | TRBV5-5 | CASSLGLNEKLFF | TGTGCCAGCAGCTTGGGGCTTAATGAAAAACTGTTTTTT
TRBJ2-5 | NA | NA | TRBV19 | CASSIDGPGETQYF | TGTGCCAGTAGTATAGATGGGCCTGGCGAGACCCAGTACTTC
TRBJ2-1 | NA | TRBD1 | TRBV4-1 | CASSHMGQYNEQFF | TGCGCCAGCAGCCACATGGGACAGTACAATGAGCAGTTCTTC
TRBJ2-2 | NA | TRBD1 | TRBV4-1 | CASSHINRGTGELFF | TGCGCCAGCAGCCACATTAACAGGGGGACCGGGGAGCTGTTTTTT
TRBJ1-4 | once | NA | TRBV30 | CAWSVQQGMELFF | TGTGCCTGGAGTGTACAGCAGGGAATGGAACTGTTTTTT
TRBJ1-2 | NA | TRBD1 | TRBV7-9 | CASSPTWDRGFDGYTF | TGTGCCAGCAGCCCCACCTGGGACAGGGGGTTCGATGGCTACACCTTC
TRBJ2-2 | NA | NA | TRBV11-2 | CASYRVLTGELFF | TGTGCCAGCTACAGGGTCCTCACCGGGGAGCTGTTTTTT
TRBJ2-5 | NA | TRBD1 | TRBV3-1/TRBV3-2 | CASSQGTGEKTQYF | TGTGCCAGCAGCCAAGGTACAGGGGAGAAGACCCAGTACTTC
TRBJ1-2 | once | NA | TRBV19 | CASSRTGYNYGYTF | TGTGCCAGTAGTCGCACAGGGTACAACTATGGCTACACCTTC
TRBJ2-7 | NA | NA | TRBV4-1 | CATLGAGITRNKFYEQYF | TGCGCCACCCTAGGGGCAGGGATAACACGAAACAAGTTCTACGAGCAGTACTTC
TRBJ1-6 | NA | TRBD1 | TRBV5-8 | CASIADRAYNSPLHF | TGTGCCAGCATCGCGGACAGGGCCTATAATTCACCCCTCCACTTT
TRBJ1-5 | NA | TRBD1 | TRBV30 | CAWSRGQDQPQHF | TGTGCCTGGAGCAGGGGGCAGGATCAGCCCCAGCATTTT
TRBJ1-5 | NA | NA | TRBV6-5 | CASSPGVLSQEPQHF | TGTGCCAGCAGTCCGGGGGTGTTGAGCCAAGAGCCCCAGCATTTT
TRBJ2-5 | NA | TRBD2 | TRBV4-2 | CASSQSPSGGWETQYF | TGTGCCAGCAGCCAATCGCCTAGCGGGGGTTGGGAGACCCAGTACTTC
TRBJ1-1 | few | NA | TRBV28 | CASSLYLRIEAFF | TGTGCCAGCAGTTTATACTTGCGTATCGAAGCTTTCTTT
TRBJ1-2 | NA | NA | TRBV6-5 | CASSYSPGNYGYTF | TGTGCCAGCAGTTACTCGCCGGGTAACTATGGCTACACCTTC
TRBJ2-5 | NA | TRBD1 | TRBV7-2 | CASRRTGQETQYF | TGTGCCAGCCGCAGGACAGGGCAAGAGACCCAGTACTTC
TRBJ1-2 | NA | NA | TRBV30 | CAWNSSPSYGYTF | TGTGCCTGGAATAGTTCTCCTTCCTATGGCTACACCTTC
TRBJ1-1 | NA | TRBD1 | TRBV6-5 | CASSYSGRGATEAFF | TGTGCCAGCAGTTACTCGGGCAGGGGGGCAACTGAAGCTTTCTTT
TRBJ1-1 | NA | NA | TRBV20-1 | CSEDERTEAFF | TGCAGTGAAGATGAGAGAACTGAAGCTTTCTTT
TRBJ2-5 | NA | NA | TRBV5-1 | CASSLGSEETQYF | TGCGCCAGCAGCTTGGGGAGCGAAGAGACCCAGTACTTC
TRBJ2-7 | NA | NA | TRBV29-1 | CSVAGRAVNEQYF | TGCAGCGTTGCGGGCAGGGCGGTAAACGAGCAGTACTTC
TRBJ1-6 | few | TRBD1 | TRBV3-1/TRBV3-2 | CASSFETGRFNSPLHF | TGTGCCAGCAGCTTCGAGACAGGGCGCTTTAATTCACCCCTCCACTTT
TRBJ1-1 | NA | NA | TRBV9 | CASSVSREGTEAFF | TGTGCCAGCAGCGTCTCCAGGGAAGGGACTGAAGCTTTCTTT
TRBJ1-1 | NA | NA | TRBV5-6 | CASTRGDTEAFF | TGTGCCAGCACCCGGGGTGACACTGAAGCTTTCTTT
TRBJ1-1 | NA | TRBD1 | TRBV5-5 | CASSLGVPGQSTEAFF | TGTGCCAGCAGCTTGGGGGTTCCGGGACAGAGCACTGAAGCTTTCTTT
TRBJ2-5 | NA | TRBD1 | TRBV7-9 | CASSSGDRGTETQYF | TGTGCCAGCAGCTCCGGGGACAGGGGGACGGAGACCCAGTACTTC
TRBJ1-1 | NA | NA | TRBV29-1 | CSVEVAGNRNTEAFF | TGCAGCGTTGAGGTTGCGGGCAATCGGAACACTGAAGCTTTCTTT
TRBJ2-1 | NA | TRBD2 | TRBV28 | CASSSPGLGSNEQFF | TGTGCCAGCAGTTCACCGGGACTAGGGTCCAATGAGCAGTTCTTC
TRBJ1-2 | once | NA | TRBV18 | CASSPPGGRGSIGYGYTF | TGTGCCAGCTCACCACCGGGAGGGAGGGGCTCAATCGGCTATGGCTACACCTTC
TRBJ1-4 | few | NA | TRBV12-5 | CASGLATGANEKLFF | TGTGCTAGTGGTTTGGCTACGGGAGCTAATGAAAAACTGTTTTTT
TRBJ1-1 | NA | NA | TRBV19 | CASSLRARVVNTEAFF | TGTGCCAGTAGTCTTCGCGCCCGGGTAGTGAACACTGAAGCTTTCTTT
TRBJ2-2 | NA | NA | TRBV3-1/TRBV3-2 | CASSLGLPGHTGELFF | TGTGCCAGCAGTCTCGGACTCCCGGGCCACACCGGGGAGCTGTTTTTT
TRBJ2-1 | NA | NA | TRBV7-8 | CASYRARKREEQFF | TGTGCCAGCTACCGAGCCCGTAAAAGGGAGGAGCAGTTCTTC
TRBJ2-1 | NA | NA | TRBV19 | CASSIGDLGEQFF | TGTGCCAGTAGTATAGGGGACTTAGGTGAGCAGTTCTTC
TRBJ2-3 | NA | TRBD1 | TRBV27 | CASSPLGQADTQYF | TGTGCCAGCAGTCCCTTGGGACAGGCAGATACGCAGTATTTT
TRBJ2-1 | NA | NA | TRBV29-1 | CSVLRAQAHEQFF | TGCAGCGTTCTACGCGCGCAGGCCCATGAGCAGTTCTTC
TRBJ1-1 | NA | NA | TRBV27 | CASSLGPRNTEAFF | TGTGCCAGCAGTTTAGGGCCGCGGAACACTGAAGCTTTCTTT
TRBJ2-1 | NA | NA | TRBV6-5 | CASRLTGSLYNEQFF | TGTGCCAGCAGACTAACAGGGAGCCTATACAATGAGCAGTTCTTC